This entry lists 13 T cell receptor beta chains sequenced from one sample in a study of siplizumab effects on memory and regulatory T cells. These receptors have no known antigen. Cells from the mixed lymphocyte reaction underwent coculture for 6 days at 37 degrees C. Some clones are missing from TCRdb's copy, which holds only in-frame ones; the method was immunoSEQ multiplex PCR. The sample consists of some 15,000 clones, about 50% of them appearing once. Input material: CFSE-low (dividing) CD4+ T cells sorted from an allogeneic mixed lymphocyte reaction. These receptors were collected from a human donor in good health; the cells came from an allogeneic mixed lymphocyte reaction.

V gene TRBV5-1 combines with J gene TRBJ1-2, with D possibly TRBD1 on 5 matching bases. V shed 2 bases and J shed 7 bases, with 12 bases lying between them. Germline V gives CDR1 SGHRS, CDR2 YFSETQ. This CDR3 comprises 13 residues. CDR3 nucleotide sequence: TGCGCCAGCAGCTTCGACAGTTATAGTGGCTACACCTTC. It yields the protein CASSFDSYSGYTF.

The rearrangement links TRBV7-2 to TRBJ2-3; D is ambiguous. The ends were cut back, 1 base at V and 2 bases at J, with 7 bases in the middle. CDR3 length: 14 amino acids. Per germline, CDR1 SGHTA and CDR2 FQGNSA. As DNA, the CDR3 is TGTGCCAGCAGCTTAGGTCGCAACACAGATACGCAGTATTTT. This gives the protein CASSLGRNTDTQYF.

The chain has TRBV5-6 and TRBJ1-2, with D hard to call. Germline CDR1 is SGHDT and CDR2 is YYEEEE. The CDR3 covers 13 residues. The germline V and J ends were trimmed by 6 bases and 7 bases, with 16 bases remaining between them. The CDR3 here is CASIYQTWGGYTF. CDR3 nucleotides: TGTGCCAGCATCTACCAGACGTGGGGTGGCTACACCTTC.

J is TRBJ1-6 and V is TRBV10-3; D unclear. The V and J ends lost 5 bases and 6 bases respectively, with 8 bases between them. CDR3 size: 13 residues. The germline V gene encodes CDR1 ENHRY and CDR2 SYGVKD. DNA of the CDR3: TGTGCCATCAGTAGGAATTCTAATTCACCCCTCCACTTT. Its translation: CAISRNSNSPLHF.

The gene calls are TRBV21-1 and TRBJ2-5. TRBV21-1 is a recognized pseudogene. The CDR3 consists of 14 residues. The CDR3 coding sequence is TGTGCCAGCAGCAACATACGAAGGAAAGAGACCCAGTACTTC. It yields the protein CASSNIRRKETQYF.

V and J are TRBV6-6 and TRBJ1-5; D call uncertain. Deletions cut 6 bases from V and 1 base from J, with 7 bases between. The CDR3 totals 13 residues. Germline V gene lookup returns CDR1 MNHNY and CDR2 SVGAGI (reference sequence). The CDR3 spells CASRRDSNQPQHF. CDR3 DNA sequence: TGTGCCAGCAGGAGAGACAGCAATCAGCCCCAGCATTTT.

V gene TRBV11-2 combines with J gene TRBJ1-2; a possible D gene is TRBD1 (5 bases). From germline, CDR1 is SGHAT and CDR2 FQNNGV. The CDR3 length is 14 residues. The V and J ends lost 7 bases and 5 bases respectively, with 17 bases between them. CDR3 in amino acids: CASTLTDSGYGYTF. The DNA of the CDR3 is TGTGCCAGCACCTTGACAGACTCAGGATATGGCTACACCTTC.

This clone appeared a single time. As DNA, the CDR3 is TGTGCCAGCAGCCCCCCGACTCGTAGTGAGCAGTTCTTC. Protein product: CASSPPTRSEQFF. The chain carries TRBV6-1 and TRBJ2-1; D uncertain. The length of the CDR3 is 13 residues. Between the trimmed V and J ends, which lost 6 bases and 9 bases, there was a span of 15 bases. Germline V gene data show CDR1 as MNHNS and CDR2 as SASEGT.

The chain carries TRBV19 and TRBJ1-1; D ambiguous. Germline assignment: CDR1 LNHDA and CDR2 SQIVND (reference sequence). The V gene lost 10 bases and the J gene lost 10 bases, with 19 bases spanning the gap. The CDR3 covers 12 residues. In nucleotides, the CDR3 is TGTGCCAACGAGCTACCTAAAAAAGGAGCTTTCTTT. Amino acids: CANELPKKGAFF.

V usage is TRBV7-2 and J usage is TRBJ2-5; D is undetermined. This CDR3 is built from 11 residues. V dropped 2 bases and J dropped 5 bases, with 3 bases sitting between them. CDR1 and CDR2 (germline): SGHTA, FQGNSA. In DNA, the CDR3 is TGTGCCAGCAGCTTATTGGAGACCCAGTACTTC. Its protein is CASSLLETQYF.

V and J are TRBV5-5 and TRBJ2-7; TRBD1 is a possible D gene (6 bases). Deletions cut 3 bases from V and 2 bases from J, with 12 bases between. The CDR3 totals 14 residues. Germline CDR1 SGHKS, CDR2 YYEKEE (reference sequence). The CDR3 DNA reads TGTGCCAGCAGCTGGGGGCACGGGGCCTACGAGCAGTACTTC. It specifies CASSWGHGAYEQYF.

This clone was recorded only once. The chain combines TRBV21-1 with TRBJ2-5; the tabulated D call, TRBD2, remains unverified against the DNA. TRBV21-1 is annotated as a pseudogene. The CDR3 totals 13 residues. The CDR3 reads CASSKTRTETQYF. The DNA for the CDR3 is TGTGCCAGCAGCAAAACTAGGACGGAGACCCAGTACTTC.

The chain couples TRBV6-5 to TRBJ2-2; D is possibly TRBD1 (5 bases). The CDR3 totals 13 residues. Germline V CDR1 and CDR2: MNHEY, SVGAGI. The V end lost 4 bases, the J end lost 5 bases, and 8 bases lay between the germline ends. DNA for the CDR3: TGTGCCAGCAGTTCCCAGGGTACCGGGGAGCTGTTTTTT. Translating gives CASSSQGTGELFF.